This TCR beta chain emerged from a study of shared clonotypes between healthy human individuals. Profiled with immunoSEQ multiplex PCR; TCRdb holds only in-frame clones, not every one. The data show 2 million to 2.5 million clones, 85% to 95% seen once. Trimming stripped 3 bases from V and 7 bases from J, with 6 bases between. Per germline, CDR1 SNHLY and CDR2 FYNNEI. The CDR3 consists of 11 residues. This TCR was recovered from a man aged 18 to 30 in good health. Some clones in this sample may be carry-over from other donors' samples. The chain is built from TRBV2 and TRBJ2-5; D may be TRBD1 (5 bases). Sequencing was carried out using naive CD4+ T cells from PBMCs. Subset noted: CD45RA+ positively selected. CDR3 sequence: CASSDQGTQYF. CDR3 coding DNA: TGTGCCAGCAGTGATCAGGGGACCCAGTACTTC. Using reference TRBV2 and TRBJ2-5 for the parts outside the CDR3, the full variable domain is EPEVTQTPSHQVTQMGQEVILRCVPISNHLYFYWYRQILGQKVEFLVSFYNNEISEKSEIFDDQFSVERPDGSNFTLKIRSTKLEDSAMYFCASSDQGTQYFGPGTRLLVL.